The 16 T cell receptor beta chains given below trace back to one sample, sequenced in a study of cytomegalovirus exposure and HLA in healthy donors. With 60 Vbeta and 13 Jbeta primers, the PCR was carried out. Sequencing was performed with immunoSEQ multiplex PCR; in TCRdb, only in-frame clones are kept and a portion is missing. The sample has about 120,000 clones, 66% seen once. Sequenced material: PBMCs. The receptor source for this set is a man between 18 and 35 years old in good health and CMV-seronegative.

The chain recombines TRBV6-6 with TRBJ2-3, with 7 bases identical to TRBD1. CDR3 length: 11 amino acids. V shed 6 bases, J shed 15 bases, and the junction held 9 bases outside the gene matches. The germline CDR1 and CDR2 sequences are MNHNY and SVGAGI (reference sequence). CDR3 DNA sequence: TGTGCCAGCAGCCACCGAGGGACAGTTTATTTT. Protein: CASSHRGTVYF.

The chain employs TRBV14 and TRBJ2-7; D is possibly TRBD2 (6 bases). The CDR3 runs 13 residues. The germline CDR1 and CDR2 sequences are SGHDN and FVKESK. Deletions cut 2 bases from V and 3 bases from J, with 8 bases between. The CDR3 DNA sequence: TGTGCCAGCAGCCAAATAGCGGTCTACGAGCAGTACTTC. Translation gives CASSQIAVYEQYF.

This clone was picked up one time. This CDR3 is CASSVGTGAAQYF. Written as DNA, the CDR3 is TGTGCCAGCAGCGTAGGAACAGGGGCCGCTCAGTACTTC. This chain uses TRBV9 with TRBJ2-5, with 7 positions matching TRBD1. Per the germline V gene, CDR1 is SGDLS and CDR2 is YYNGEE. The trim removed 0 bases at V and 11 bases at J, leaving 7 bases unmatched. The CDR3 is 13 residues long.

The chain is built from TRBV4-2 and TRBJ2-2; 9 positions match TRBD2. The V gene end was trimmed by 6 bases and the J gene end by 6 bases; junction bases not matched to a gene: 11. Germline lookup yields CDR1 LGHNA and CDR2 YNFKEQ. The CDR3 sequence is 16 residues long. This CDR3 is CASSPTASGNSGELFF. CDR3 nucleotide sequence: TGTGCCAGCAGTCCGACAGCTAGCGGGAATTCCGGGGAGCTGTTTTTT.

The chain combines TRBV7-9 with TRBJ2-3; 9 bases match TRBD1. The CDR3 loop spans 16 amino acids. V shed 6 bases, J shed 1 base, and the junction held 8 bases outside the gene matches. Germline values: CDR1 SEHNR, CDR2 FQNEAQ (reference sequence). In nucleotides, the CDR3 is TGTGCCAGCAGTTACAGGGGGCGCATGGGCACAGATACGCAGTATTTT. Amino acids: CASSYRGRMGTDTQYF.

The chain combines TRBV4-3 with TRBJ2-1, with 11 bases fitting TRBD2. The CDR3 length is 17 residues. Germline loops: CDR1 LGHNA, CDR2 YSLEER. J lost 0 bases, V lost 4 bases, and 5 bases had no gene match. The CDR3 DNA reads TGCGCCAGCAGCCTCGGGACTAGCGGAAGCTCCTACAATGAGCAGTTCTTC. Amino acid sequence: CASSLGTSGSSYNEQFF.

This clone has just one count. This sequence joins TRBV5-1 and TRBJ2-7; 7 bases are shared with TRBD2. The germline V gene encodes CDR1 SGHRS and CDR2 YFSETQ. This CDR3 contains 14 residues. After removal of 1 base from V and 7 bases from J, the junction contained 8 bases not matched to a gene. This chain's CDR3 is CASSLSGGIFEQYF. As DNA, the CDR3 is TGCGCCAGCAGCTTGTCCGGGGGGATTTTTGAGCAGTACTTC.

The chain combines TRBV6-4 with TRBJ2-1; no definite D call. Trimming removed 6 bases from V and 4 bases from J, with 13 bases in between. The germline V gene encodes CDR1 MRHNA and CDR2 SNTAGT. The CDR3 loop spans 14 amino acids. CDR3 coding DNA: TGTGCCAGCAGCTCTAATCGCAAATACAATGAGCAGTTCTTC. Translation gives CASSSNRKYNEQFF.

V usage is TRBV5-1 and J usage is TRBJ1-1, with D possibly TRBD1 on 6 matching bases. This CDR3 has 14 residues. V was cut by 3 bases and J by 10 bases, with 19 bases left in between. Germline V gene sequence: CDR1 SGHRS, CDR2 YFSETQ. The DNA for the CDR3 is TGCGCCAGCAGCTCTAAGACAGGCGCCCGTTCAGCTTTCTTT. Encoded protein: CASSSKTGARSAFF. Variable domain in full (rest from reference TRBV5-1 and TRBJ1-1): KAGVTQTPRYLIKTRGQQVTLSCSPISGHRSVSWYQQTPGQGLQFLFEYFSETQRNKGNFPGRFSGRQFSNSRSEMNVSTLELGDSALYLCASSSKTGARSAFFGQGTRLTVV.

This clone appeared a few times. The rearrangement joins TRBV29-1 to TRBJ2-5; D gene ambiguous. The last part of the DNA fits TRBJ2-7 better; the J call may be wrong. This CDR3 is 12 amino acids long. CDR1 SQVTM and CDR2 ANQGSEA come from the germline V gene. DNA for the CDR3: TGCAGCGGCGGAACGGACTCCTACGAGCAGTACTTC. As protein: CSGGTDSYEQYF.

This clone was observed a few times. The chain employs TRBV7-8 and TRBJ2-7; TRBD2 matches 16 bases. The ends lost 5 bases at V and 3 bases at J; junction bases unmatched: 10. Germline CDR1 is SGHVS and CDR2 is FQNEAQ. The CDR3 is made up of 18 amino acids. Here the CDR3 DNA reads TGTGCCAGCAGCCCCGGGACTAGCGGGAGGGCGAAACTCTACGAGCAGTACTTC. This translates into CASSPGTSGRAKLYEQYF. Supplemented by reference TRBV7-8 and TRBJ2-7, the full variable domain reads GAGVSQSPRYKVAKRGQDVALRCDPISGHVSLFWYQQALGQGPEFLTYFQNEAQLDKSGLPSDRFFAERPEGSVSTLKIQRTQQEDSAVYLCASSPGTSGRAKLYEQYFGPGTRLTVT.

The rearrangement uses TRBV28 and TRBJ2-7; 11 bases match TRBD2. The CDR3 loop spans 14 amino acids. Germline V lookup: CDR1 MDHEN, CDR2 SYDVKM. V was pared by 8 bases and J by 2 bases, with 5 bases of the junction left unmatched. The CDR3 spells CASVSGGGPYEQYF. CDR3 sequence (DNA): TGTGCCAGCGTTAGCGGGGGGGGGCCCTACGAGCAGTACTTC.

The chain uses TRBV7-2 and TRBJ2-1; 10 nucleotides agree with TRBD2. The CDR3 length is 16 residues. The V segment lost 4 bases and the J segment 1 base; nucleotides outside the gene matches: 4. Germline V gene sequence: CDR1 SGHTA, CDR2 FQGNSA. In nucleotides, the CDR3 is TGTGCCAGCAGCTCTTCTAGCGGGAGTTCCTACAATGAGCAGTTCTTC. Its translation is CASSSSSGSSYNEQFF.

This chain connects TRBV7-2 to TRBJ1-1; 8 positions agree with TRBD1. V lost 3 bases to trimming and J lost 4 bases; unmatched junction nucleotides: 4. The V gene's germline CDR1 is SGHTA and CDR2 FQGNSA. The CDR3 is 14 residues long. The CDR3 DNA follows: TGTGCCAGCAGCTTCATGCAGGGGGCCACTGAAGCTTTCTTT. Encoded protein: CASSFMQGATEAFF.

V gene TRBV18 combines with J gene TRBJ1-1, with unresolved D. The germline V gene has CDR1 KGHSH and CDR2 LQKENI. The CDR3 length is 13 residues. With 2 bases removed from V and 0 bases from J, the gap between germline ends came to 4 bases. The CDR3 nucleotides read TGTGCCAGCTCACCATCGTTGAACACTGAAGCTTTCTTT. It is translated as CASSPSLNTEAFF.

The DNA for the CDR3 is TGTGCCAGCGAATCGGAGCAGGGGGCCTACGAGCAGTACTTC. It yields the protein CASESEQGAYEQYF. V is TRBV7-7 and J is TRBJ2-7; 7 bases fit TRBD1. The ends lost 8 bases at V and 2 bases at J; junction bases unmatched: 9. The germline V gene encodes CDR1 SSHAT and CDR2 FNYEAQ (reference sequence). This CDR3 comprises 14 residues.